This T cell receptor (beta chain) was found in a study of shared clonotypes between healthy human individuals. General study results and limits: Relative to memory subsets, naive subsets generally showed larger estimated richness. Only blood underwent sampling, and tissue repertoires likely differ. For naive CD4 cells, roughly 4.6% of clonotypes were shared across four donors. Incompleteness in sorted-subset sequencing, despite large depth, was shown by rarefaction.

Remarks on this clone: The antigen is not known.

The CDR3 loop spans 15 amino acids. CDR1 and CDR2 from the germline V gene are MDHEN and SYDVKM. Deletions cut 11 bases from V and 3 bases from J, with 21 bases between. Assay used: immunoSEQ multiplex PCR; TCRdb lists only in-frame clones, some missing. Altogether about 1.5 million clones are present, roughly 96% being singletons, with the ten largest covering 0.95% to 1.5%. Sequencing input: naive CD4+ T cells sorted from blood. Subset reported: CD45RA+ positively selected. The TCR originated in a man aged 25-45 years in good health. This chain joins TRBV28 and TRBJ2-3, with D maybe TRBD1 (6 bases). The DNA of the CDR3 is TGTGCCGGACGGTCCTCCTCCCAGGGGACAGATACGCAGTATTTT. This sequence encodes CAGRSSSQGTDTQYF. The full variable domain, in which reference TRBV28 and TRBJ2-3 provide the parts outside the CDR3, is DVKVTQSSRYLVKRTGEKVFLECVQDMDHENMFWYRQDPGLGLRLIYFSYDVKMKEKGDIPEGYSVSREKKERFSLILESASTNQTSMYLCAGRSSSQGTDTQYFGPGTRLTVL.